This is a list of T cell receptor beta chains from one sample in a study of regulatory T cells in long-lasting Graves disease. TCRdb ran MiXCR on the multiplex PCR reads and lists one entry per CDR3 protein. The repertoire includes about 460,000 distinct CDR3 sequences, 20% to 25% of them detected once, and less than 15% sits in the top ten. The sequencing used peripheral blood mononuclear cells (PBMCs), collected when the disease was refractory, from a patient treated with antithyroid drugs. The source is a female donor with Graves disease. Each CDR3 is given with its conserved first and last residue. Each record gives: V gene, clone size, CDR3 length, J gene, CDR3 protein. Clone size is stated in some rows and not others, as once, few, many or a class when expanded.

V: TRBV5-1; size: -; length: 16; J: TRBJ2-7; CDR3: CASSPGLALSSYEQYF
V: TRBV28; size: many; length: 18; J: TRBJ1-2; CDR3: CASTLFGGGDRGLYGYTF
V: TRBV11-1; size: many; length: 18; J: TRBJ1-2; CDR3: CASSETPGTGGRVYGYTF
V: TRBV14; size: -; length: 19; J: TRBJ1-2; CDR3: CASSPLGGPWDRSNYGYTF
V: TRBV7-9; size: many; length: 12; J: TRBJ1-1; CDR3: CASNQQGTEAFF
V: TRBV30; size: -; length: 12; J: TRBJ1-2; CDR3: CAWSRAETGHTF
V: TRBV28; size: many; length: 15; J: TRBJ2-7; CDR3: CASNLRQGATYEQYF
V: TRBV28; size: many; length: 13; J: TRBJ1-2; CDR3: CASRYREGYGYTF
V: TRBV4-3; size: -; length: 14; J: TRBJ1-1; CDR3: CASSHGTDNTEAFF
V: TRBV30; size: few; length: 15; J: TRBJ2-7; CDR3: CAWRMLGQGGDEQYF
V: TRBV6-1; size: many; length: 15; J: TRBJ1-2; CDR3: CASSTLGTANYGYTF
V: TRBV29-1; size: few; length: 14; J: TRBJ1-5; CDR3: CSVVLGLSNQPQHF
V: TRBV11-1; size: -; length: 17; J: TRBJ1-2; CDR3: CASSPLIQGHGDYGYTF
V: TRBV12-5; size: many; length: 13; J: TRBJ1-1; CDR3: CASALLLNTEAFF
V: TRBV2; size: many; length: 15; J: TRBJ2-1; CDR3: CASSEETPGNNEQFF
V: TRBV29-1; size: many; length: 13; J: TRBJ1-1; CDR3: CSVEWAGGTEAFF
V: TRBV19; size: few; length: 14; J: TRBJ1-2; CDR3: CASRRGMENYGYTF
V: TRBV29-1; size: many; length: 13; J: TRBJ1-1; CDR3: CSVKTGGLTEAFF
V: TRBV10-3; size: many; length: 17; J: TRBJ1-2; CDR3: CAISEPPTGTLNYGYTF
V: TRBV7-9; size: few; length: 14; J: TRBJ2-2; CDR3: CASRTTSNTGELFF
V: TRBV11-2; size: many; length: 15; J: TRBJ1-2; CDR3: CASSLDRTANYGYTF
V: TRBV11-2; size: few; length: 15; J: TRBJ2-1; CDR3: CASSLNRGSYNEQFF
V: TRBV6-1; size: -; length: 14; J: TRBJ2-3; CDR3: CASKSRGNSDTQYF
V: TRBV7-9; size: many; length: 14; J: TRBJ1-2; CDR3: CASSFEARNGGYTF
V: TRBV6-1; size: few; length: 17; J: TRBJ1-2; CDR3: CASRRGYQGTFNYGYTF
V: TRBV5-6; size: -; length: 14; J: TRBJ1-4; CDR3: CASSPGPYNEKLFF
V: TRBV30; size: few; length: 17; J: TRBJ1-1; CDR3: CAWSVFPGTGRGTEAFF
V: TRBV7-8; size: few; length: 18; J: TRBJ2-1; CDR3: CASSLALRGVPVPNEQFF
V: TRBV29-1; size: few; length: 14; J: TRBJ2-7; CDR3: CSVEVPRDGYEQYF
V: TRBV13; size: -; length: 16; J: TRBJ1-2; CDR3: CASSLGHSAGRDGYTF
V: TRBV5-6; size: -; length: 15; J: TRBJ2-5; CDR3: CASSPRDWYQETQYF